This record concerns one TCR beta chain sequence. What it binds is not known. This sample was included in a study of cytomegalovirus exposure and HLA in healthy donors. Germline V gene lookup returns CDR1 SGHNT and CDR2 YYREEE (reference sequence). The CDR3 spans 13 residues. Deletions cut 0 bases from V and 9 bases from J, with 12 bases between. The PCR ran on 60 Vbeta and 13 Jbeta primers. Clones were sequenced by immunoSEQ multiplex PCR, and TCRdb holds only the in-frame ones, with some missing. Found here are more than 95,000 clones; the top ten clones hold about 2.5%. The study's findings and limits: Reportedly, HLA-A and HLA-B alleles of most subjects were accurately predicted from TCR beta. Presence/absence analyses treated sequencing depth as roughly uniform across donors. Cytomegalovirus-associated status was assigned to some 160 TCR beta chains. Data from an earlier analysis indicated that most TCR beta V segments were productive either about 90% or about 30% of the time.

This sequence was found in a man under 40 in good health and CMV-seronegative. The sequenced sample was PBMCs. The V gene is TRBV5-4, the J gene TRBJ1-1; unclear D gene. The CDR3 region has the DNA TGTGCCAGCAGCTTGGGATCCCCGGTAAAAGCTTTCTTT. Protein: CASSLGSPVKAFF. The full variable domain, its missing parts supplied by reference TRBV5-4 and TRBJ1-1, is ETGVTQSPTHLIKTRGQQVTLRCSSQSGHNTVSWYQQALGQGPQFIFQYYREEENGRGNFPPRFSGLQFPNYSSELNVNALELDDSALYLCASSLGSPVKAFFGQGTRLTVV.